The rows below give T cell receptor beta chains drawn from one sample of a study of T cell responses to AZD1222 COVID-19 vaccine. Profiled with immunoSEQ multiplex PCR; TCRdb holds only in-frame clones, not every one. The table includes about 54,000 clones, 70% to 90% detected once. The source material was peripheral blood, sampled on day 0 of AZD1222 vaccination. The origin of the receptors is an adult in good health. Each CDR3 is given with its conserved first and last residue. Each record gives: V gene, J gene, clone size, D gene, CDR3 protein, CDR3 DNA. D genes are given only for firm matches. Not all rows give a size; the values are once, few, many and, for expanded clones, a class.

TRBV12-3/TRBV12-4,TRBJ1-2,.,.,CASNGYTF,TGTGCCAGCAATGGCTACACCTTC
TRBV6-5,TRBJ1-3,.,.,CASSSAGAGNTIYF,TGTGCCAGCAGTTCAGCGGGGGCTGGAAACACCATATATTTT
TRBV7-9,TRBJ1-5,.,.,CASSPKTGDRQPQHF,TGTGCCAGCAGCCCAAAGACAGGCGACCGGCAGCCCCAGCATTTT
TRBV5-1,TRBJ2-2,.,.,CASSLGATGELFF,TGCGCCAGCAGCTTGGGGGCCACCGGGGAGCTGTTTTTT
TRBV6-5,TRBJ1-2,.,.,CASSIQGFYGYTF,TGTGCCAGCAGTATACAGGGCTTCTATGGCTACACCTTC
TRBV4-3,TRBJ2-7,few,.,CASSQESTGSYEQYF,TGCGCCAGCAGCCAAGAATCTACAGGGTCCTACGAGCAGTACTTC
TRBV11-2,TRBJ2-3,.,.,CASSLGTVGGGTDTQYF,TGTGCCAGCAGCTTAGGGACCGTGGGGGGCGGCACAGATACGCAGTATTTT
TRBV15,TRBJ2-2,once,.,CATSRDRVGGELFF,TGTGCCACCAGCAGAGATCGAGTGGGCGGGGAGCTGTTTTTT
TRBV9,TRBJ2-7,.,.,CASSATEGFYEQYF,TGTGCCAGCAGCGCCACCGAGGGGTTTTACGAGCAGTACTTC
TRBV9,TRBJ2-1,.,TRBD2,CASTPFGTSGATGYNEQFF,TGTGCCAGCACGCCCTTCGGGACTAGCGGGGCCACGGGGTACAATGAGCAGTTCTTC
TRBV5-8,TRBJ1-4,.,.,CASSFPGSVTNEKLFF,TGTGCCAGCAGCTTCCCGGGAAGTGTAACTAATGAAAAACTGTTTTTT
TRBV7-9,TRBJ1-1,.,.,CASSLASGNTEAFF,TGTGCCAGCAGCTTAGCGTCTGGGAACACTGAAGCTTTCTTT
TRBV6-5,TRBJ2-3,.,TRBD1,CASSSPGQGPDTQYF,TGTGCCAGCAGTTCCCCGGGACAGGGGCCCGATACGCAGTATTTT
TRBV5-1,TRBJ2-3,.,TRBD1,CASRMTGREDTQYF,TGCGCCAGCAGGATGACAGGGCGAGAAGATACGCAGTATTTT
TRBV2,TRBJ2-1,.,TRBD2,CASSPPTSGFNEQFF,TGTGCCAGCAGCCCCCCGACTAGCGGGTTTAATGAGCAGTTCTTC
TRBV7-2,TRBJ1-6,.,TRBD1,CASMIDRGNSPLHF,TGTGCCAGCATGATCGACAGGGGTAATTCACCCCTCCACTTT
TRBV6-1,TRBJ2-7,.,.,CASSDFDNPNTYEQYF,TGTGCCAGCAGTGACTTTGACAACCCCAACACCTACGAGCAGTACTTC
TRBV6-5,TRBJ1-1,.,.,CASSFAGTRGTEAFF,TGTGCCAGCAGTTTTGCCGGGACCCGCGGCACTGAAGCTTTCTTT
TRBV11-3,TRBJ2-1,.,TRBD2,CASSPRSGAGAGNEQFF,TGTGCCAGCAGCCCCCGATCGGGAGCGGGGGCCGGGAATGAGCAGTTCTTC
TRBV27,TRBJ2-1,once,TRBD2,CASSPRGARPDEQFF,TGTGCCAGCAGTCCGCGGGGGGCCCGCCCGGATGAGCAGTTCTTC
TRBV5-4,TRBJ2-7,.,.,CASSLGGPAYEQYF,TGTGCCAGCAGCTTGGGAGGGCCCGCTTACGAGCAGTACTTC
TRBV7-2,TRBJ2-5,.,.,CASSLDYKWDLRETQYF,TGTGCCAGCAGCTTAGATTACAAATGGGACCTTAGAGAGACCCAGTACTTC
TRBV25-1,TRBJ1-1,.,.,CASSESSGGDTEAFF,TGTGCCAGCAGTGAATCCTCCGGAGGGGACACTGAAGCTTTCTTT
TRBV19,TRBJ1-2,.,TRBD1,CASTIQGGAYGYTF,TGTGCCAGTACCATTCAGGGGGGGGCATATGGCTACACCTTC
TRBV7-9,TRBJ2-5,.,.,CASSLGRGETQYF,TGTGCCAGCAGCTTAGGCAGGGGAGAGACCCAGTACTTC
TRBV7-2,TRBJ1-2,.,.,CASSRDLSFGYGYTF,TGTGCCAGCAGCCGGGACCTTTCGTTTGGCTATGGCTACACCTTC
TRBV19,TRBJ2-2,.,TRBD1,CASVDRANTGELFF,TGTGCCAGTGTTGACAGGGCGAATACCGGGGAGCTGTTTTTT
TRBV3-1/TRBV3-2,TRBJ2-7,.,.,CASSPQERGPYEQYF,TGTGCCAGCAGCCCCCAGGAGAGGGGACCCTACGAGCAGTACTTC
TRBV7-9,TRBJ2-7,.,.,CASSRDKYEQYF,TGTGCCAGCAGCCGGGACAAATACGAGCAGTACTTC
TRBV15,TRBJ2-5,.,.,CATREGGSGETQYF,TGTGCCACCAGGGAGGGCGGTTCAGGAGAGACCCAGTACTTC
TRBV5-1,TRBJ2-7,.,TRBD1,CASRIGTGDSYEQYF,TGCGCCAGCAGAATTGGGACAGGTGACTCCTACGAGCAGTACTTC
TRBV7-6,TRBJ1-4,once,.,CASSLALRGQINEKLFF,TGTGCCAGCAGCTTAGCCCTAAGAGGACAGATAAATGAAAAACTGTTTTTT
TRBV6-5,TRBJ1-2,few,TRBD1,CASSPTGGGDYGYTF,TGTGCCAGCAGCCCAACAGGGGGCGGGGACTATGGCTACACCTTC
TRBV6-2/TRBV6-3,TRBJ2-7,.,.,CASSYDGDPYEQYF,TGTGCCAGCAGTTATGACGGGGACCCCTACGAGCAGTACTTC
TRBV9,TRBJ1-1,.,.,CASSVGGSNTEAFF,TGTGCCAGCAGCGTTGGGGGGTCGAACACTGAAGCTTTCTTT
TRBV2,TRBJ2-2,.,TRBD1,CASGRGQGAAGELFF,TGTGCCAGCGGGCGAGGGCAGGGGGCGGCCGGGGAGCTGTTTTTT
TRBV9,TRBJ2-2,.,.,CASSDGTSNTGELFF,TGTGCCAGCAGCGATGGGACGTCGAACACCGGGGAGCTGTTTTTT
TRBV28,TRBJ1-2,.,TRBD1,CASSFSGQGLGYTF,TGTGCCAGCAGTTTTTCAGGACAGGGGCTTGGCTACACCTTC
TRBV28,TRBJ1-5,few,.,CASSGPTRGNQPQHF,TGTGCCAGCAGCGGACCCACGAGGGGCAATCAGCCCCAGCATTTT
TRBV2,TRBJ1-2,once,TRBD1,CASGEQGAGYGYTF,TGTGCCAGCGGAGAACAGGGGGCAGGGTATGGCTACACCTTC
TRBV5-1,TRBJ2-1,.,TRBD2,CASSPSPSGGYNEQFF,TGCGCCAGCAGCCCTTCTCCTAGCGGGGGGTACAATGAGCAGTTCTTC
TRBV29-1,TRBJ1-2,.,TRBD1,CSARTGGAGGYTF,TGCAGCGCTCGGACAGGGGGCGCGGGTGGCTACACCTTC
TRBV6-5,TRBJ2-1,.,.,CASSLPGPINEQFF,TGTGCCAGCAGCCTACCGGGCCCCATCAATGAGCAGTTCTTC
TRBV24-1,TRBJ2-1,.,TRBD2,CATSAGTSGGGNEQFF,TGTGCCACCAGTGCCGGGACTAGCGGGGGGGGCAATGAGCAGTTCTTC
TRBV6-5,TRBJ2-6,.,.,CASSSGPGANVLTF,TGTGCCAGCAGCTCCGGTCCCGGGGCCAACGTCCTGACTTTC
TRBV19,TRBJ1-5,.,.,CASSSGGSPNQPQHF,TGTGCCAGTAGTAGTGGAGGATCTCCCAATCAGCCCCAGCATTTT
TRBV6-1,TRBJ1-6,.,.,CASSELPGSSYNSPLHF,TGTGCCAGCAGTGAACTCCCCGGGAGCTCCTATAATTCACCCCTCCACTTT
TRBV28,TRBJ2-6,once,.,CASSSHSGANVLTF,TGTGCCAGCAGCTCACACTCTGGGGCCAACGTCCTGACTTTC
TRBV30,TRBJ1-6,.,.,CARGDGSSYNSPLHF,TGTGCCCGAGGGGACGGGAGCTCCTATAATTCACCCCTCCACTTT
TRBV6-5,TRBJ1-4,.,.,CASREWGPTNEKLFF,TGTGCCAGCCGAGAGTGGGGCCCAACTAATGAAAAACTGTTTTTT
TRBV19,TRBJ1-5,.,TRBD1,CATRDRGNQPQHF,TGTGCCACCCGGGACAGGGGGAATCAGCCCCAGCATTTT
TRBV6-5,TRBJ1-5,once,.,CASSYRQGSNQPQHF,TGTGCCAGCAGTTACAGGCAGGGGAGCAATCAGCCCCAGCATTTT